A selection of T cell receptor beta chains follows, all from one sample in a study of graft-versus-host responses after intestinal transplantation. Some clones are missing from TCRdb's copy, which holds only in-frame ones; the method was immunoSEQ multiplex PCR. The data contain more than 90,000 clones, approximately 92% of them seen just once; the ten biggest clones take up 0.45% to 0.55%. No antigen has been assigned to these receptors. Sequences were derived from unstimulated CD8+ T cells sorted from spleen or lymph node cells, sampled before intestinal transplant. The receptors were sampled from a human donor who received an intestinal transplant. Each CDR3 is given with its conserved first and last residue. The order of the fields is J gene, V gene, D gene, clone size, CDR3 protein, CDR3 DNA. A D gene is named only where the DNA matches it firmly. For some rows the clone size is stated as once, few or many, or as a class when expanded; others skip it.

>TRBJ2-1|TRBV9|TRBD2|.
CASSPGTSGRLNEQFF
TGTGCCAGCAGCCCCGGGACTAGCGGGAGATTAAATGAGCAGTTCTTC
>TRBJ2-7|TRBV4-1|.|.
CASSQTSGSYEQYF
TGCGCCAGCAGCCAAACGAGCGGATCCTACGAGCAGTACTTC
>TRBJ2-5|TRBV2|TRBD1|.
CASSEAVGQGQTQYF
TGTGCCAGCAGTGAAGCGGTGGGACAGGGACAGACCCAGTACTTC
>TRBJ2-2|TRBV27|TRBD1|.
CASAKTGGRTGELFF
TGTGCCAGCGCAAAGACAGGGGGCCGCACCGGGGAGCTGTTTTTT
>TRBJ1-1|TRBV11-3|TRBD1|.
CASSPPRQGWGTEAFF
TGTGCCAGCAGCCCACCGAGACAGGGGTGGGGTACTGAAGCTTTCTTT
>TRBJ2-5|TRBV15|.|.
CATSDRGGKETQYF
TGTGCCACCAGCGACAGGGGAGGGAAAGAGACCCAGTACTTC
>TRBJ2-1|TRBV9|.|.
CASSVESGYSYNEQFF
TGTGCCAGCAGCGTCGAGAGCGGGTACTCCTACAATGAGCAGTTCTTC
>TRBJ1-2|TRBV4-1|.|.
CASSQDGGHGYTF
TGCGCCAGCAGCCAAGACGGGGGGCATGGCTACACCTTC
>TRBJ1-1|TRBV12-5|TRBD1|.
CASGLELGGTGAFF
TGTGCTAGTGGTTTGGAACTCGGTGGGACAGGGGCTTTCTTT
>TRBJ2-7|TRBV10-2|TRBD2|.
CASSELAGTVGYEQYF
TGCGCCAGCAGTGAATTAGCGGGAACGGTGGGCTACGAGCAGTACTTC
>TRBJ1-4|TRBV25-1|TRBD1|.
CASSAMDRGLDEKLFF
TGTGCCAGCAGTGCCATGGACAGGGGGCTCGATGAAAAACTGTTTTTT
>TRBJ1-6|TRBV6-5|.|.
CASKSGNSPLHF
TGTGCCAGCAAAAGCGGTAATTCACCCCTCCACTTT
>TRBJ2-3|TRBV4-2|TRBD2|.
CASSQAGGWADTQYF
TGTGCCAGCAGCCAAGCGGGGGGATGGGCAGATACGCAGTATTTT
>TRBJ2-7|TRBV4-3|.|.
CASSQEGYSSYEQYF
TGCGCCAGCAGCCAAGAGGGCTATAGCTCCTACGAGCAGTACTTC
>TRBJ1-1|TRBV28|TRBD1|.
CASNRGTEAFF
TGTGCCAGCAACAGGGGTACCGAAGCTTTCTTT
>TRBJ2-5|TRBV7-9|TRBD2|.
CASSLWRGLAAETQYF
TGTGCCAGCAGCTTATGGCGAGGACTAGCAGCAGAGACCCAGTACTTC
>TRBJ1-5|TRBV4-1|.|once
CASSQVNQPQHF
TGCGCCAGCAGCCAAGTAAATCAGCCCCAGCATTTT
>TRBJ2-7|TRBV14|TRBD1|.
CASSQDDDREYEQYF
TGTGCCAGCAGCCAAGATGACGACAGGGAGTACGAGCAGTACTTC
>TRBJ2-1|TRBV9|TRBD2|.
CASSRTSGPSSSYNEQFF
TGTGCCAGCAGCCGGACTAGCGGGCCTTCGAGCTCCTACAATGAGCAGTTCTTC
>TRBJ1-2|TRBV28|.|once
CASISLGGRTYGYTF
TGTGCCAGCATTTCCCTGGGGGGGCGGACCTATGGCTACACCTTC
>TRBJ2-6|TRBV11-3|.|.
CASSLPTAGANVLTF
TGTGCCAGCAGCTTACCCACGGCTGGGGCCAACGTCCTGACTTTC
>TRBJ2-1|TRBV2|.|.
CAGSKGFNEQFF
TGTGCCGGCAGCAAGGGGTTCAATGAGCAGTTCTTC
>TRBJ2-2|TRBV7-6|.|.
CASSKPTGNTGELFF
TGTGCCAGCAGCAAGCCTACAGGGAACACCGGGGAGCTGTTTTTT
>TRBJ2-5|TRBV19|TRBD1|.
CASRPNRGETQYF
TGTGCCAGTAGACCTAACAGGGGAGAGACCCAGTACTTC
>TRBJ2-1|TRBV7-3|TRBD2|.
CASSPIPSGGALGEQFF
TGTGCCAGCAGTCCCATTCCCAGCGGGGGGGCGTTAGGTGAGCAGTTCTTC
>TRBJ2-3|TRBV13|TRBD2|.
CASSFRSGGISDTQYF
TGTGCCAGCAGCTTTAGGAGCGGGGGTATCTCAGATACGCAGTATTTT
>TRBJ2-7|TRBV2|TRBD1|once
CASSDRTGRSYEQYF
TGTGCCAGCAGTGACCGGACAGGGCGCTCCTACGAGCAGTACTTC
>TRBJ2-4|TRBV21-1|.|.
CASSNEAPHRVGAKNIQYF
TGTGCCAGCAGCAACGAGGCTCCCCACAGGGTGGGGGCCAAAAACATTCAGTACTTC